This T cell receptor beta chain was found in a study of early T cells in non-severe SARS-CoV-2 infection (dated by TCRdb to the early 2020s). At the level of the whole study: TCR sequencing used bulk RNA from unsorted whole blood, so alpha and beta chains could not be paired.

Comment on this clonotype: No antigen is known for it. No qualities accompany the bases; no much larger clone lies one base away.

The study was a case-control design nested within a healthcare worker cohort in London, UK, with weekly nasopharyngeal swab PCR tests and blood sampling. Healthcare workers were enrolled in the week of the UK lockdown, from 23 to 31 March 2020, and were followed every week for up to roughly 15 weeks. The full study reports these points: Matching against VDJdb was skewed toward anti-spike CD8 responses, likely underestimated virus-specific expansions, and missed private and CD4 specificities.

The method behind the library was 5' RACE. The sequencer was a NextSeq 500. In the TCR library protocol, unique molecular identifiers were attached to individual cDNA molecules to correct for PCR bias and sequencing error. Both TCR alpha and beta chains were sequenced, and tight co-correlation was observed between alpha and beta sequence abundances in each sample. The source study handled its data this way. Decombinator V4 was used to annotate TCR sequences for V gene, J gene and CDR3. Expanded TCRs were defined as changing significantly between any two time points under a Poisson model with p below 0.0001. TCR abundances were normalised to the total number of TCRs sequenced per sample and expressed as counts per million. TRAV1-2 paired with TRAJ12, TRAJ20 or TRAJ33 defined MAIT TCRs, while TRAV10 paired with TRAJ18 defined iNKT TCRs. VDJdb, accessed 1 November 2021, was searched for CMV, EBV and SARS-CoV-2 annotated TCRs, with TCRs annotated for multiple antigens excluded. The raw public reads went through TCRdb reprocessing: fastp at Q25, MiXCR clone calling, in-frame beta chains kept. Entries are consolidated by CDR3 protein sequence, retaining the most common genes and DNA. These V and J calls are TCRdb output, not the study's own analysis. For this sample there are about 48,000 distinct CDR3 sequences; roughly 5.3% appear just once. The top ten hold roughly 4.5% of the sample.

Its CDR3 holds 13 amino acids, cysteine through phenylalanine. Only CDR3 DNA remains: 39 bases, in frame from the first base. Between the V and J ends, shortened by 2 bases and 4 bases respectively, the junction contains 6 bases. In the germline V gene, CDR1 corresponds to SGHTA and CDR2 to FQGNSA. This receptor was obtained from an adult who was a healthcare worker with PCR-confirmed SARS-CoV-2 infection or an uninfected control (not recorded which). Sequenced: whole blood. The chain joins TRBV7-2 to TRBJ2-1; the D gene assignment is ambiguous. For the CDR3, the sequence is CASSLNSYNEQFF. The DNA sequence follows: TGTGCCAGCAGCTTAAATTCGTACAATGAGCAGTTCTTC.